A single sample is the source of the 9 T cell receptor beta chains below, sequenced in a study of T cells in Graves' hyperthyroidism and ophthalmopathy. Regions amplified from RNA transcripts were the TCR beta CDR3 regions. During a first-round RT-PCR of the TCR CDR3, the HTBI primer set was used. One entry per CDR3 protein, called by TCRdb with MiXCR from the multiplex PCR reads. Of about 260,000 distinct CDR3 sequences listed, 25% are singletons. Sequenced input: blood. These receptor sequences come from a man between 35 and 55 years old with Graves' hyperthyroidism that later progressed to Graves' ophthalmopathy.

The table lists this clonotype with many counts. The gene calls are TRBV20-1 and TRBJ2-2; TRBD2 matches at 11 bases. The length of the CDR3 is 17 residues. V gave up 5 bases and J gave up 0 bases; unmatched junction bases: 8. Per the germline V gene, CDR1 is DFQATT and CDR2 is SNEGSKA (reference sequence). CDR3 DNA sequence: TGCAGTGCTTCCCGGACTAGCGGGTTCTCGAACACCGGGGAGCTGTTTTTT. This sequence encodes CSASRTSGFSNTGELFF.

This clonotype has ten or more counts. This chain links TRBV6-5 with TRBJ2-7, with 11 bases that match TRBD2. After removal of 1 base from V and 7 bases from J, the junction contained 6 bases not matched to a gene. Looked up from germline, CDR1 is MNHEY and CDR2 is SVGAGI. This CDR3 spans 15 amino acids. DNA for the CDR3: TGTGCCAGCAGTTACTTAACTAGCGGGAGAGGGGAGCAGTACTTC. It yields the protein CASSYLTSGRGEQYF.

V usage is TRBV10-2 and J usage is TRBJ2-7; 9 positions match TRBD2. Germline V gives CDR1 WSHSY, CDR2 SAAADI. The CDR3 has 15 residues. The V gene end was trimmed by 0 bases and the J gene end by 5 bases; junction bases not matched to a gene: 5. In nucleotides, the CDR3 is TGCGCCAGCAGTGAGTCGGGTAGCGGGAGACACGAGCAGTACTTC. Translated: CASSESGSGRHEQYF.

This clonotype was picked up many times. The chain is built from TRBV18 and TRBJ1-5; D is ambiguous. The V and J ends lost 0 bases and 5 bases respectively, with 5 bases between them. Per germline, CDR1 KGHSH and CDR2 LQKENI. The length of the CDR3 is 13 residues. The chain's CDR3 is CASSPPGYQPQHF. CDR3 sequence (DNA): TGTGCCAGCTCACCACCGGGGTATCAGCCCCAGCATTTT.

The chain combines TRBV7-3 with TRBJ2-7; 9 bases are a match to TRBD1. V gave up 5 bases and J gave up 6 bases; unmatched junction bases: 8. Germline V CDR1 and CDR2: SGHTA, FQGTGA. The CDR3 consists of 14 residues. The CDR3: CASSPGQGHLEQYF. As DNA, the CDR3 is TGTGCCAGCAGCCCGGGACAGGGTCACCTCGAGCAGTACTTC.

This clonotype occurred a few times. The V and J genes are TRBV19 and TRBJ2-7, with TRBD2 as a possible D gene (6 bases). CDR3 length: 14 amino acids. The germline CDR1 and CDR2 sequences are LNHDA and SQIVND (reference sequence). Trimming removed 1 base from V and 2 bases from J, with 9 bases in between. Written as DNA, the CDR3 is TGTGCCAGTAGTATAGTGGGCGGGACCTACGAGCAGTACTTC. This codes for CASSIVGGTYEQYF.

This chain connects TRBV11-2 to TRBJ2-5; D gene unclear. This CDR3 region has 13 residues. CDR1 and CDR2 from the germline V gene are SGHAT and FQNNGV. V lost 3 bases and J lost 4, with 9 bases in between. The CDR3 sequence: CASSFGARETQYF. The CDR3 DNA sequence: TGTGCCAGCAGCTTTGGCGCGCGAGAGACCCAGTACTTC.

This clonotype occurred many times. This chain connects TRBV5-1 to TRBJ1-3, with D perhaps TRBD1 (5 bases). Germline CDR1 reads SGHRS; CDR2 reads YFSETQ. V was shortened by 0 bases and J by 2 bases, with 9 bases between the two germline ends. This CDR3 contains 15 residues. In nucleotides, the CDR3 is TGCGCCAGCAGCTTGGGTGCAGGGACTGGAAACACCATATATTTT. As protein: CASSLGAGTGNTIYF.

This clonotype was picked up many times. The rearrangement joins TRBV11-3 to TRBJ1-1; 10 bases align to TRBD1. Looked up from germline, CDR1 is SGHNT and CDR2 is YENEEA. V dropped 5 bases and J dropped 1; count of bases not matched to a gene: 10. The CDR3 runs 17 residues. This CDR3 reads CASSPSGQGPSNTEAFF. In DNA, the CDR3 is TGTGCCAGCAGCCCCTCGGGACAGGGGCCCTCGAACACTGAAGCTTTCTTT. The full variable domain, in which reference TRBV11-3 and TRBJ1-1 provide the parts outside the CDR3, is EAGVVQSPRYKIIEKKQPVAFWCNPISGHNTLYWYLQNLGQGPELLIRYENEEAVDDSQLPKDRFSAERLKGVDSTLKIQPAELGDSAVYLCASSPSGQGPSNTEAFFGQGTRLTVV.